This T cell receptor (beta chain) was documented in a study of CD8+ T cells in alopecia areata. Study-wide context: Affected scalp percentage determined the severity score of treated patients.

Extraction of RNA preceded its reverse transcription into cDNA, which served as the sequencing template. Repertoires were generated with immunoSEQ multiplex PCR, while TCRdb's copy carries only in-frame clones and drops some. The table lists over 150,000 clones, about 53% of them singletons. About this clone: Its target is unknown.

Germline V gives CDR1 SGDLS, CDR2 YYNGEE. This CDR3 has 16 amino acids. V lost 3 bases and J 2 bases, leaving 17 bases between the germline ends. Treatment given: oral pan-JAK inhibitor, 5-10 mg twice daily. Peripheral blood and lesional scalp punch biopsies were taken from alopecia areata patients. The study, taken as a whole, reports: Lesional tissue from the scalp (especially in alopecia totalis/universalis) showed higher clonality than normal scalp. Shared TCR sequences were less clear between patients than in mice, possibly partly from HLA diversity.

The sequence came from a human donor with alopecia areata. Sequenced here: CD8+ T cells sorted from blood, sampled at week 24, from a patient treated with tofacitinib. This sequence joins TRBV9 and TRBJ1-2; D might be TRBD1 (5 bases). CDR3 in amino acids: CASSDGAGRDNYGYTF. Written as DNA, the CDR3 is TGTGCCAGCAGCGACGGCGCGGGGCGGGACAACTATGGCTACACCTTC. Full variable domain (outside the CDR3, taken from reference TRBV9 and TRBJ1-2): DSGVTQTPKHLITATGQRVTLRCSPRSGDLSVYWYQQSLDQGLQFLIQYYNGEERAKGNILERFSAQQFPDLHSELNLSSLELGDSALYFCASSDGAGRDNYGYTFGSGTRLTVV.